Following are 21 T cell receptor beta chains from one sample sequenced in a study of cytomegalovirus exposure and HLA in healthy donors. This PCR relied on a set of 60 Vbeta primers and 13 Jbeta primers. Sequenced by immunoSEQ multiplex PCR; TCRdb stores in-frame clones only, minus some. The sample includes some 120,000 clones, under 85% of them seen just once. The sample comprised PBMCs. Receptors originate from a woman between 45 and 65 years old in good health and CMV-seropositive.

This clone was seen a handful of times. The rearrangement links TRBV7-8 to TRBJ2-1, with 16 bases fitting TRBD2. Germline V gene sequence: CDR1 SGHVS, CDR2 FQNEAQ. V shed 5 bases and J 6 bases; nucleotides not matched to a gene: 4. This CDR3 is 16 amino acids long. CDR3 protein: CASSRGLAGGSNEQFF. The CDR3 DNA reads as TGTGCCAGCAGCCGGGGACTAGCGGGAGGGAGCAATGAGCAGTTCTTC.

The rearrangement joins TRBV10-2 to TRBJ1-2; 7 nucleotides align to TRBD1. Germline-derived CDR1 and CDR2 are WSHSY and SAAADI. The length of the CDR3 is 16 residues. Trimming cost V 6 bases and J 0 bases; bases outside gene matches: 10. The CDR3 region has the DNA TGCGCCAGCAGCCAGGGACAGCCTCGCTCTAACTATGGCTACACCTTC. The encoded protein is CASSQGQPRSNYGYTF.

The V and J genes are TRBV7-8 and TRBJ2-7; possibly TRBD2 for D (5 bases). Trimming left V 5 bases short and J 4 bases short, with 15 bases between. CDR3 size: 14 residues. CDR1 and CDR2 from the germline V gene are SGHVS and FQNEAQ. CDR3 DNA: TGTGCCAGCAGCCCGTCCCGGGGTATGTACGAGCAGTACTTC. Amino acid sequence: CASSPSRGMYEQYF.

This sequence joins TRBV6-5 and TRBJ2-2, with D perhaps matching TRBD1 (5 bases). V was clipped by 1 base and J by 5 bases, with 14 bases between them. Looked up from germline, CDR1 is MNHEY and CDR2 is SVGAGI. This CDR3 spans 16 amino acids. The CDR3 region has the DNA TGTGCCAGCAGTTACTTATGGCAGGGAAGAACCGGGGAGCTGTTTTTT. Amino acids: CASSYLWQGRTGELFF.

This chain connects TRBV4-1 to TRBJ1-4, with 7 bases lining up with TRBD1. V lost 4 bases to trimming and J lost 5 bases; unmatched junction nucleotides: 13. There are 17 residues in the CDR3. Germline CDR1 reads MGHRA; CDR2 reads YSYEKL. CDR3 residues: CASSPGPSQGRNEKLFF. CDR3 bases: TGCGCCAGCAGCCCAGGTCCTTCACAGGGGAGGAATGAAAAACTGTTTTTT.

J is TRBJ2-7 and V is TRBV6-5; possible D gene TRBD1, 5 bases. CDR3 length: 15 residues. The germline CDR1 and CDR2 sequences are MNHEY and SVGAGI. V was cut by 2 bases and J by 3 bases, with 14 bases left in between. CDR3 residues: CASSYKIGHRYEQYF. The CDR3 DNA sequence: TGTGCCAGCAGTTACAAGATCGGACACCGCTACGAGCAGTACTTC.

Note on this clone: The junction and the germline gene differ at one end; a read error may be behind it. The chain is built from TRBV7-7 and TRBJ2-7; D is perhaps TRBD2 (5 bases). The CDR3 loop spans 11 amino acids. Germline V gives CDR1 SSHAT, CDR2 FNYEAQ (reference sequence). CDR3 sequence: CASRTLVGQYF. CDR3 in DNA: TGTGCTAGCAGAACACTAGTAGGGCAGTACTTC.

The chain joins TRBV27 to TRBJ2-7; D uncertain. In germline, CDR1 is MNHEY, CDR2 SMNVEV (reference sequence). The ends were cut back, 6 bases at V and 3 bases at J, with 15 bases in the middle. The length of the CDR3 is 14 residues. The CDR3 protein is CASRWAGRNYEQYF. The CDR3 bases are TGTGCCAGCAGATGGGCAGGAAGAAACTACGAGCAGTACTTC.

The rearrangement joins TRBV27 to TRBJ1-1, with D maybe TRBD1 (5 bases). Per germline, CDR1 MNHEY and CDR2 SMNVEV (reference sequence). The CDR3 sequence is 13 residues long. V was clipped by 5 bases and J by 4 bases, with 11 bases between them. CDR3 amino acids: CASSSRGTTEAFF. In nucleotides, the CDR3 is TGTGCCAGCAGTAGCCGGGGGACCACTGAAGCTTTCTTT.

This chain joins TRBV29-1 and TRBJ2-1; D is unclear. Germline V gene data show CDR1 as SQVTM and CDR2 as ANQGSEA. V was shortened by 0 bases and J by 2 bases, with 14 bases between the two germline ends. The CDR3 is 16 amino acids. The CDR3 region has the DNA TGCAGCGTTGAAGATGCGGTAGCCGAGACCTACAATGAGCAGTTCTTC. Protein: CSVEDAVAETYNEQFF.

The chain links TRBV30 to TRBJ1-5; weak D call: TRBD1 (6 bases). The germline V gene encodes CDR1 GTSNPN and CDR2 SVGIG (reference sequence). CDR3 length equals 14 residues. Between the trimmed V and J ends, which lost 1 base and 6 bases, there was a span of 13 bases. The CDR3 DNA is TGTGCCTGGAGTGCGGGACATGGGGTTCAGCCCCAGCATTTT. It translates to CAWSAGHGVQPQHF. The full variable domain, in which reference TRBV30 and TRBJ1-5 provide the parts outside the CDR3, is SQTIHQWPATLVQPVGSPLSLECTVEGTSNPNLYWYRQAAGRGLQLLFYSVGIGQISSEVPQNLSASRPQDRQFILSSKKLLLSDSGFYLCAWSAGHGVQPQHFGDGTRLSIL.

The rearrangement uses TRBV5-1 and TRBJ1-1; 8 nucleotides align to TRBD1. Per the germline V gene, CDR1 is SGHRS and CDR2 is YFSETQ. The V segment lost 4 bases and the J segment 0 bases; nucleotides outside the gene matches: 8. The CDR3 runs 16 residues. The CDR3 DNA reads TGCGCCAGCAGCCCCGGGACAGGAGCCATGAACACTGAAGCTTTCTTT. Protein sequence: CASSPGTGAMNTEAFF.

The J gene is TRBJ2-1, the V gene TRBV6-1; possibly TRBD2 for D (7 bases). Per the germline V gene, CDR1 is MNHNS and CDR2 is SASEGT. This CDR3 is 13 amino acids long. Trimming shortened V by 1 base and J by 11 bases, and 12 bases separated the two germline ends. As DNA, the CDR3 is TGTGCCAGCAGTGAAGTCGGGGGGCTCCAGCAGTTCTTC. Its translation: CASSEVGGLQQFF.

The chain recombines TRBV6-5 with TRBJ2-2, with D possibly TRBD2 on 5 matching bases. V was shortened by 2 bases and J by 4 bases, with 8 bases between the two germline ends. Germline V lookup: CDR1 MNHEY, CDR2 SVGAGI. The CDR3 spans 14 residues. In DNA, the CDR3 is TGTGCCAGCAGTTACCTAGCAGGCACCGGGGAGCTGTTTTTT. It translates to CASSYLAGTGELFF.

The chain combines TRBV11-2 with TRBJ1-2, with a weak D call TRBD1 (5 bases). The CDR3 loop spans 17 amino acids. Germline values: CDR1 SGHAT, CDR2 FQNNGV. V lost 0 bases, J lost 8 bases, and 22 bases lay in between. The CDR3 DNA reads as TGTGCCAGCAGCTTAGAAAGCCAGGGAACGAGCGCCGACGGCTACACCTTC. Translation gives CASSLESQGTSADGYTF.

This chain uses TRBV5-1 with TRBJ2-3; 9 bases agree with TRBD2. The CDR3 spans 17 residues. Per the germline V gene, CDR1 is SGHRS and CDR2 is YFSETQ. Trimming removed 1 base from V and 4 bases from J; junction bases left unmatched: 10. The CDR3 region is CASSLWLAGNGADTQYF. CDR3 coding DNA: TGCGCCAGCAGCTTGTGGCTAGCGGGAAACGGGGCAGATACGCAGTATTTT.

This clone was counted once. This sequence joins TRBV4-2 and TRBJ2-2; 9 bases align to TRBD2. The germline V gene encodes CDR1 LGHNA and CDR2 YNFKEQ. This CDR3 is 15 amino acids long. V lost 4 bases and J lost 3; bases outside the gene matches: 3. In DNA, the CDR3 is TGTGCCAGCAGCCCCACTAGCGGGTACACCGGGGAGCTGTTTTTT. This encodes CASSPTSGYTGELFF.

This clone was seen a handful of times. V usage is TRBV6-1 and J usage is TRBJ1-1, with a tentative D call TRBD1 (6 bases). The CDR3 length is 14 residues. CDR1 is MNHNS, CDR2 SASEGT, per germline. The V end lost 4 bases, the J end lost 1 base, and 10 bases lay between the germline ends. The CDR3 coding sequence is TGTGCCAGCAGTGGGGACATGCGGAACACTGAAGCTTTCTTT. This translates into CASSGDMRNTEAFF.

CDR3 in DNA: TGCAGCGTTGAAGATACCGGCGGGGGGGCCCATGGTCCCGGGGAGCTGTTTTTT. It codes for CSVEDTGGGAHGPGELFF. The rearrangement uses TRBV29-1 and TRBJ2-2, with TRBD2 matching 9 bases. The CDR3 runs to 18 residues. The junction had 14 bases not matched to a gene; V was cut back by 0 bases and J by 6 bases. Germline CDR1 is SQVTM and CDR2 is ANQGSEA.

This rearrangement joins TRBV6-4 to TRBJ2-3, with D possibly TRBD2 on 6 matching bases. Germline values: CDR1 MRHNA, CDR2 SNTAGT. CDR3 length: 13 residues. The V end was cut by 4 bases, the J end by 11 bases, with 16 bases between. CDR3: CASSVSSSEGQYF. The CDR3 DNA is TGTGCCAGCAGTGTCTCCTCTAGCGAGGGGCAGTATTTT.

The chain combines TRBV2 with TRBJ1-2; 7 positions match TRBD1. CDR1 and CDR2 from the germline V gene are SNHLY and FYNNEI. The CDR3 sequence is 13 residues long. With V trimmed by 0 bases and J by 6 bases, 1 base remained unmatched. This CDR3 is CASSEATGNGYTF. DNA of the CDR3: TGTGCCAGCAGTGAAGCGACAGGGAATGGCTACACCTTC.